This T cell receptor (beta chain) was sequenced during a study of blood T cell repertoires in COVID-19. Per germline, CDR1 MDHEN and CDR2 SYDVKM. The CDR3 sequence is 21 residues long. V dropped 7 bases and J dropped 4 bases, with 36 bases sitting between them. In the study's own analysis: Reference gene primer amplification yielded estimated nucleated cell counts. Sequenced by immunoSEQ multiplex PCR; TCRdb stores in-frame clones only, minus some. V, J and clone size were drawn from that table, and D and trimming were deduced from the DNA. The table records under 250,000 clones, approximately 84% of them present only once.

The receptor's source is a woman in her forties or fifties with active or convalescent COVID-19. The rearrangement joins TRBV28 to TRBJ2-3, with D perhaps matching TRBD2 (11 bases). Sequenced sample: peripheral blood. CDR3 sequence (DNA): TGTGCCAGCAAACCCGGACAGGGGGTCATAGCGGGAGGGCCCCGCCCAGATACGCAGTATTTT. This translates into CASKPGQGVIAGGPRPDTQYF.